The 23 T cell receptor beta chains presented below share a single source sample, sequenced in a study of molecular identifiers for immune sequencing clone quantification. One entry per CDR3 protein results from TCRdb running MiXCR on the PCR reads. The profile shows more than 550,000 distinct CDR3 sequences, over 25% of them singletons. Input material: naive CD8+ T cells from blood, with Jurkat cell RNA spiked in. As for subset: FACS-sorted CD8+CD4-CCR7+CD45RA+ naive T cells. The receptor source for this set is a human donor in good health. Some libraries in this study had Jurkat cell RNA spiked in.

This chain uses TRBV4-3 with TRBJ1-2; D possibly corresponds to TRBD1 (5 bases). The germline V gene has CDR1 LGHNA and CDR2 YSLEER. The CDR3 is 16 amino acids. With 0 bases removed from V and 4 bases from J, the gap between germline ends came to 15 bases. CDR3 sequence: CASSQEGGGASYGYTF. The DNA of the CDR3 is TGCGCCAGCAGCCAAGAAGGTGGTGGGGCGAGCTATGGCTACACCTTC.

J is TRBJ2-1 and V is TRBV2, with 13 bases lining up with TRBD2. The CDR3 length is 15 residues. Germline V lookup: CDR1 SNHLY, CDR2 FYNNEI. V lost 9 bases and J lost 8; bases outside the gene matches: 10. CDR3 residues: CASTSWTSGGYEQFF. The CDR3 DNA is TGTGCCAGTACCTCCTGGACTAGCGGGGGATATGAGCAGTTCTTC.

A remark on this clonotype: This sequence may be a read error, since a much larger clone differs from it by one base. The J gene is TRBJ2-3, the V gene TRBV11-2; 7 bases fit TRBD1. The CDR3 extends over 15 amino acids. Germline V gene data show CDR1 as SGHAT and CDR2 as FQNNGV. Unmatched junction bases numbered 5, after V lost 3 bases and J lost 2 bases. In nucleotides, the CDR3 is TGTGCCAGCAGCTTGGGGACAGCTACCACAGATACGCAGTATTTT. The encoded protein is CASSLGTATTDTQYF. Drawing the rest from reference TRBV11-2 and TRBJ2-3, the complete variable domain is EAGVAQSPRYKIIEKRQSVAFWCNPISGHATLYWYQQILGQGPKLLIQFQNNGVVDDSQLPKDRFSAERLKGVDSTLKIQPAKLEDSAVYLCASSLGTATTDTQYFGPGTRLTVL.

This clonotype showed up just a few times. This chain links TRBV15 with TRBJ2-5, with a possible D match to TRBD1 (6 bases). V shed 5 bases and J shed 3 bases, with 16 bases lying between them. CDR1 LNHNV and CDR2 YYDKDF come from the germline V gene (reference sequence). This CDR3 spans 15 amino acids. Written as DNA, the CDR3 is TGTGCCACCAGCCATTTAACAGGGTGGGAAGAGACCCAGTACTTC. Its translation is CATSHLTGWEETQYF.

This clonotype turned up a few times. The chain joins TRBV27 to TRBJ2-7, with unresolved D. The length of the CDR3 is 14 residues. Per germline, CDR1 MNHEY and CDR2 SMNVEV (reference sequence). V gave up 3 bases and J gave up 2 bases, with 11 bases separating them. CDR3 region: CASSFGVGPYEQYF. CDR3 nucleotides: TGTGCCAGCAGTTTTGGGGTTGGACCCTACGAGCAGTACTTC.

This clonotype was seen a handful of times. The chain links TRBV9 to TRBJ2-2, with D perhaps matching TRBD2 (6 bases). Per germline, CDR1 SGDLS and CDR2 YYNGEE. The length of the CDR3 is 19 residues. V was cut by 0 bases and J by 0 bases, with 18 bases left in between. The CDR3 region has the DNA TGTGCCAGCAGCGTAGGTTCTTTGGGGGGAGACCCGAACACCGGGGAGCTGTTTTTT. Amino acids: CASSVGSLGGDPNTGELFF.

Of note for this clonotype: A read error is possible here, since a much larger clone lies one base away. The chain employs TRBV3-1 and TRBJ1-1; perhaps TRBD1 as D (6 bases). This CDR3 has 16 residues. CDR1 is LGHDT and CDR2 is YNNKEL in the germline V gene (reference sequence). The DNA for the CDR3 is TGTGCCAGCAGCCAAGATTTTAGGGGGTGGAACACTGAAGCTATCTTT. It yields the protein CASSQDFRGWNTEAIF.

This clonotype was detected ten times or more. The chain joins TRBV30 to TRBJ2-7, with TRBD2 as a possible D gene (5 bases). CDR3 length: 14 residues. Trimming took 0 bases from V and 2 from J, leaving 11 bases between them. CDR1 and CDR2 (germline): GTSNPN, SVGIG (reference sequence). CDR3 in amino acids: CAWSVKGVPYEQYF. The CDR3 nucleotides read TGTGCCTGGAGTGTTAAGGGAGTCCCCTACGAGCAGTACTTC.

Ten or more counts support this clonotype. The J gene is TRBJ1-5, the V gene TRBV6-1, with D uncertain. V was cut by 6 bases and J by 0 bases, with 18 bases left in between. The CDR3 consists of 17 residues. Germline CDR1 is MNHNS and CDR2 is SASEGT. Here the CDR3 DNA reads TGTGCCAGCAGCCAACACACCGGGCCGTCTAGCAATCAGCCCCAGCATTTT. It yields the protein CASSQHTGPSSNQPQHF.

On this clonotype: One end of the junction is discordant with germline, which a read error may explain. This chain links TRBV2 with TRBJ2-7; D might be TRBD1 or TRBD2, each matching 5 bases. Germline V gene lookup returns CDR1 SNHLY and CDR2 FYNNEI. The CDR3 covers 15 residues. The DNA of the CDR3 is TGTGCCAGCAGTGAAGGTGGGGGTGGCGCCTACGCGCAGTACTTC. Residues: CASSEGGGGAYAQYF.

This clonotype was detected many times. This sequence joins TRBV7-9 and TRBJ2-5, with D perhaps TRBD2 (6 bases). The V end was cut by 6 bases, the J end by 0 bases, with 11 bases between. This CDR3 has 14 amino acids. The germline CDR1 and CDR2 sequences are SEHNR and FQNEAQ (reference sequence). CDR3 nucleotide sequence: TGTGCCAGCAGGCCACCGGGGGACCAAGAGACCCAGTACTTC. This codes for CASRPPGDQETQYF. Based on the CDR3 plus reference TRBV7-9 and TRBJ2-5, the full variable domain is DTGVSQNPRHKITKRGQNVTFRCDPISEHNRLYWYRQTLGQGPEFLTYFQNEAQLEKSRLLSDRFSAERPKGSFSTLEIQRTEQGDSAMYLCASRPPGDQETQYFGPGTRLLVL.

This clonotype was counted a few times. The genes are TRBV28 and TRBJ2-3; perhaps TRBD2 as D (6 bases). This CDR3 has 16 residues. The germline V and J ends were trimmed by 3 bases and 4 bases, with 17 bases remaining between them. Per the germline V gene, CDR1 is MDHEN and CDR2 is SYDVKM. The CDR3 region is CASSFRRGSRADTQYF. For the CDR3, the DNA is TGTGCCAGCAGTTTCCGGCGGGGTTCAAGGGCAGATACGCAGTATTTT.

The chain recombines TRBV21-1 with TRBJ2-7. TRBV21-1 is a pseudogene segment. This CDR3 has 16 amino acids. The CDR3 sequence: CASSKALGQSSYEQYF. The CDR3, as DNA: TGTGCCAGCAGCAAAGCGCTCGGGCAAAGCTCCTACGAGCAGTACTTC.

In this sample, this clonotype turned up many times. J is TRBJ2-3 and V is TRBV6-1; D is undetermined. The CDR3 has 18 amino acids. V was pared by 7 bases and J by 6 bases, with 29 bases between. The germline V gene has CDR1 MNHNS and CDR2 SASEGT. The CDR3 DNA reads as TGTGCCAGCAAGACGAGAGACAAGGTCAACAGCTTATTTGATACGCAGTATTTT. Its translation: CASKTRDKVNSLFDTQYF.

A note on this clonotype: A much larger clone is a single base away; this may be a read error. The chain has TRBV27 and TRBJ2-5, with D unresolved. This CDR3 is 13 amino acids long. In germline, CDR1 is MNHEY, CDR2 SMNVEV (reference sequence). The V and J ends lost 6 bases and 7 bases respectively, with 15 bases between them. The CDR3 is CASSPVRPVTQYF. CDR3 nucleotide sequence: TGTGCCAGCAGCCCCGTCCGGCCAGTGACCCAGTACTTC.

This clonotype was seen just once. Sequence at one end of the junction differs from germline and may be a read error. The chain uses TRBV18 and TRBJ1-5; TRBD1 is a possible D gene (5 bases). The CDR3 loop spans 14 amino acids. The germline V gene has CDR1 KGHSH and CDR2 LQKENI. The CDR3 bases are TGTGCCAGCTCACCAGAGGGGTTCAAGGACACTAGAACTTTT. Translated, it gives CASSPEGFKDTRTF.

Turning to this clonotype: A read error may account for a junction end that differs from germline. The chain employs TRBV5-4 and TRBJ2-5, with D possibly being TRBD2 (6 bases). Germline assignment: CDR1 SGHNT and CDR2 YYREEE (reference sequence). The CDR3 sequence is 13 residues long. In DNA form, the CDR3 reads TGTGCCAGCAGCCACGCGGGGCAAGAGACCCAGCACTTC. Amino acids: CASSHAGQETQHF.

To note about this clonotype: It may be a read error: a sequence one base away is much more abundant. V gene TRBV9 combines with J gene TRBJ2-3, with D perhaps TRBD2 (5 bases). CDR1 is SGDLS and CDR2 is YYNGEE in the germline V gene. There are 16 residues in the CDR3. The CDR3 bases are TGTGCCAGCTCCGAAACCCAGCTAGCTCCCACAGATCCGCAGTATTTT. It codes for CASSETQLAPTDPQYF.

V is TRBV6-5 and J is TRBJ2-1; 8 bases agree with TRBD2. In germline, CDR1 is MNHEY, CDR2 SVGAGI. This CDR3 region has 15 residues. J gave up 10 bases and V 8 bases, and 16 bases lay outside the gene matches. CDR3 in amino acids: CASSPTSDPTMEQFF. In DNA, the CDR3 is TGTGCCAGCTCGCCGACTAGCGACCCTACAATGGAGCAGTTCTTC.

As concerns this clonotype: The junction departs from the called germline gene at one end, perhaps through a read error. The chain joins TRBV5-4 to TRBJ1-1, with a weak D call TRBD1 (5 bases). This CDR3 comprises 14 residues. Germline V gives CDR1 SGHNT, CDR2 YYREEE (reference sequence). CDR3 region: CASSAAVGGTEALF. The CDR3 bases are TGTGCGAGCAGTGCGGCCGTTGGCGGGACTGAAGCTCTCTTT.

This chain connects TRBV4-1 to TRBJ1-1; unclear D gene. The germline V gene has CDR1 MGHRA and CDR2 YSYEKL. The CDR3 loop spans 16 amino acids. V was clipped by 1 base and J by 1 base, with 13 bases between them. The DNA of the CDR3 is TGCGCCAGCAGCCAAGGTGCTTCATGGGGGAACACTGAAGCTTTCTTT. Residues: CASSQGASWGNTEAFF.

This clonotype was counted a few times. The chain uses TRBV7-9 and TRBJ2-1; a possible D gene is TRBD1 (5 bases). The length of the CDR3 is 17 residues. Germline CDR1 is SEHNR and CDR2 is FQNEAQ (reference sequence). V lost 7 bases, J lost 0 bases, and 19 bases lay in between. CDR3 in DNA: TGTGCCAGCATCATAGGGGCTAGGTCCTTCTCCTACAATGAGCAGTTCTTC. Translating gives CASIIGARSFSYNEQFF.

The V and J genes are TRBV12-3 or TRBV12-4 and TRBJ2-7; 7 nucleotides agree with TRBD1. With 5 bases clipped from V and 3 bases from J, the junction kept 4 bases outside the gene matches. The CDR3 totals 13 residues. CDR3 region: CASSKGGGYEQYF. CDR3 DNA: TGTGCCAGCAGTAAAGGGGGCGGCTACGAGCAGTACTTC.